This T cell receptor beta chain was retrieved from a study of OX40 agonist ivuxolimab in advanced cancers. Study overall: All patients had ivuxolimab intravenously every 2 weeks at 0.01 to 10 mg/kg. Dose-escalation subjects each had hepatocellular carcinoma, melanoma, renal cell or head and neck cancer. The dose-escalation cohort was just under 85% male, with a mean age of around 60 years, ranging roughly 20 to 80.

Libraries were prepared by immunoSEQ multiplex PCR; TCRdb keeps only in-frame clonotypes and omits some of them. The repertoire includes some 48,000 clones, 79% of them detected once, and roughly 2% sits in the top ten. The CDR3 has 16 residues. Germline V gene data show CDR1 as SGDLS and CDR2 as YYNGEE. The V segment lost 2 bases and the J segment 7 bases; nucleotides outside the gene matches: 11. With autoimmune disease history or systemic immunosuppression, patients were excluded. The V gene is TRBV9, the J gene TRBJ2-1; TRBD2 agrees at 8 bases. The sequence derives from an adult with an advanced solid tumor such as melanoma, head and neck, liver or kidney cancer. The sequencing used CD4+ or CD8+ T cells sorted from blood, collected in a trial of the OX40 agonist ivuxolimab. The CDR3 is CASSVGSGKGWNEQFF. In DNA form, the CDR3 reads TGTGCCAGCAGCGTCGGTAGCGGGAAAGGCTGGAATGAGCAGTTCTTC.